The entry below gives a single T cell receptor beta chain sequence along with its context. After removal of 4 bases from V and 6 bases from J, the junction contained 6 bases not matched to a gene. The length of the CDR3 is 14 residues. CDR1 and CDR2 from the germline V gene are LNHDA and SQIVND (reference sequence). The data were obtained in a study of blood T cell repertoires in COVID-19. Study-wide background: Acute and convalescent COVID-19 samples came from the United States, Italy and Spain. T cells, B-cell-depleted T cells, or PBMCs supplied cDNA or gDNA.

Under the authors' procedure: Reference gene primer amplification gave estimated nucleated cell counts. Assay used: immunoSEQ multiplex PCR; TCRdb lists only in-frame clones, some missing. V, J and clone size reflect that table, while D and trimming were determined from the DNA. The sample consists of 9,500 to 11,000 clones, over 80% of them appearing once. The sequenced sample consisted of peripheral blood. This sequence was found in a man aged 70 or older with active COVID-19. The chain has TRBV19 and TRBJ2-3; 8 bases match TRBD2. The CDR3 DNA sequence: TGTGCCAGTAGTACAGGACTAGCAGCGGATACGCAGTATTTT. Translating it yields CASSTGLAADTQYF.